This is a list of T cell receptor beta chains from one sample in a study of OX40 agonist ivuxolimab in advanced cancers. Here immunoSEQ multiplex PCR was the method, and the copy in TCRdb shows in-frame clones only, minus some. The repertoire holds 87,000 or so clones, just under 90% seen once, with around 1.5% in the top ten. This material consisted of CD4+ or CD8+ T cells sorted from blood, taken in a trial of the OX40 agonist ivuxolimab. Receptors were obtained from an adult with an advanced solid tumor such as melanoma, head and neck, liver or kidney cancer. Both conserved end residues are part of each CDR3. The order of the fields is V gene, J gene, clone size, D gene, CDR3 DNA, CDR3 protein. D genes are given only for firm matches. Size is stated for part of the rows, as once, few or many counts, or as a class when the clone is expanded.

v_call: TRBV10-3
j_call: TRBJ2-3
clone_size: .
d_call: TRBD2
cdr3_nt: TGTGCCATCAGGGCTAGCGGGAGCACAGATACGCAGTATTTT
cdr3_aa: CAIRASGSTDTQYF

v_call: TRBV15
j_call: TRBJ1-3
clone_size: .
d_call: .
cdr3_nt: TGTGCCACCAGCAGAGGGGAGTCTGGAAACACCATATATTTT
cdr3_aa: CATSRGESGNTIYF

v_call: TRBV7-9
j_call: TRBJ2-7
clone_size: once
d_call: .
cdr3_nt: TGTGCCAGCAGCTTAGTTGGGGGTCCGGCAGAGCAGTACTTC
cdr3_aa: CASSLVGGPAEQYF

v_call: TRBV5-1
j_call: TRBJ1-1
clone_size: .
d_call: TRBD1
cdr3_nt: TGCGCCAGCAGCTCTTTCGACAGGGACACTGAAGCTTTCTTT
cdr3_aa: CASSSFDRDTEAFF

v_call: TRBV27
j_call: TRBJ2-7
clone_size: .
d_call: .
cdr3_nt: TGTGCCAGCAGTTTACGGGCAGGGGCTGTCGACGAGCAGTACTTC
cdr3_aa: CASSLRAGAVDEQYF

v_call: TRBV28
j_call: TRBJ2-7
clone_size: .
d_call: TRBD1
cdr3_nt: TGTGCCAGCCTCATGGGGACAGGGTACGAGCAGTACTTC
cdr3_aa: CASLMGTGYEQYF

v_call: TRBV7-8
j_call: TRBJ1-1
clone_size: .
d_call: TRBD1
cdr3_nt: TGTGCCAGCAGCTTCACAGGGGTTGGTGAAGCTTTCTTT
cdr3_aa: CASSFTGVGEAFF

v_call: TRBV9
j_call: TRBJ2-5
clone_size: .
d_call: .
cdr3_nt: TGTGCCAGCACCTCAGGTCCGGGGCCGGGGACCCAGTACTTC
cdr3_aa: CASTSGPGPGTQYF

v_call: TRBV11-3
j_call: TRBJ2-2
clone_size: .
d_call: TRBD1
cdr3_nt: TGTGCCAGCAGTCCCAGTATAGGGGGACAGGGTCCCAACACCGGGGAGCTGTTTTTT
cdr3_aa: CASSPSIGGQGPNTGELFF

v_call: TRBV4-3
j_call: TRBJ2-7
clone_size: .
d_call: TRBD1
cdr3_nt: TGCGCCAGCAGCCAAGATAAGGGGACAGGGTTGCCCTACGAGCAGTACTTC
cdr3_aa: CASSQDKGTGLPYEQYF

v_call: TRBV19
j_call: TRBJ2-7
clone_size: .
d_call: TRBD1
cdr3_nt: TGTGCCAGTAGTCTCCGACAGGGGACCTACGAGCAGTACTTC
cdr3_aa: CASSLRQGTYEQYF

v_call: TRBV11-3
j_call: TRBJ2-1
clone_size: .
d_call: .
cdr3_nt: TGTGCCAGCAGTCCCGGACAGAAACCTTGGGATGAGCAGTTCTTC
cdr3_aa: CASSPGQKPWDEQFF

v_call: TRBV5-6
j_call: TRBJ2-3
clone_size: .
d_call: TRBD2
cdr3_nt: TGTGCCAGCAGCTACCCCTCCGGCGGGGGGGCAGATACGCAGTATTTT
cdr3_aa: CASSYPSGGGADTQYF

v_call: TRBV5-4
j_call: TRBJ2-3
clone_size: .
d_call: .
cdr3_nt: TGTGCCAGCAGCTTGGCTTCTAGGGATACGCAGTATTTT
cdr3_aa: CASSLASRDTQYF

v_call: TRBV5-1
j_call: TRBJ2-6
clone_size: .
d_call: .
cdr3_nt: TGCGCCAGCAACTTGCGGTCCTCTGGGGCCAACGTCCTGACTTTC
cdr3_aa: CASNLRSSGANVLTF

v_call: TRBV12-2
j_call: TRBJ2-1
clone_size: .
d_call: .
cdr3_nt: TGTGCAAGTCGCTTAGCGAGCCCTGGACACCTTCTCGATATCGATGAGCAGTTCTTC
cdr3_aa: CASRLASPGHLLDIDEQFF